What follows are 20 T cell receptor beta chains derived from one specimen sequenced in a study of blood T cell repertoires in COVID-19. Here immunoSEQ multiplex PCR was the method, and the copy in TCRdb shows in-frame clones only, minus some. The table has 120,000 to 150,000 clones, about nine tenths seen once; the top ten hold more than 2%. The sequenced sample was peripheral blood. All receptors come from a human donor with COVID-19, enrolled during active disease. The donor label of this sample is uncertain.

The chain has TRBV2 and TRBJ1-1; 7 bases fit TRBD1. V lost 4 bases to trimming and J lost 2 bases; unmatched junction nucleotides: 1. The CDR3 spans 13 residues. In germline, CDR1 is SNHLY, CDR2 FYNNEI. In DNA form, the CDR3 reads TGTGCCAGCAGTGGGGACAGAAACACTGAAGCTTTCTTT. This translates into CASSGDRNTEAFF.

The gene calls are TRBV2 and TRBJ1-2; 8 positions agree with TRBD1. The CDR3 spans 17 residues. Germline CDR1 SNHLY, CDR2 FYNNEI. V shed 8 bases, J shed 8 bases, and the junction held 22 bases outside the gene matches. Here the CDR3 DNA reads TGTGCCAGCGGGGCAGGGGGCCGCCGAGGGAGTTCCTGGGGCTACACCTTC. It specifies CASGAGGRRGSSWGYTF.

This sequence joins TRBV18 and TRBJ2-2; D remains unclear. Trimming shortened V by 3 bases and J by 1 base, and 3 bases separated the two germline ends. This CDR3 comprises 13 residues. CDR1 and CDR2 from the germline V gene are KGHSH and LQKENI. The CDR3 DNA is TGTGCCAGCTCACCTCGGAACACCGGGGAGCTGTTTTTT. It translates to CASSPRNTGELFF.

This chain joins TRBV18 and TRBJ1-1; no clear D. This CDR3 has 14 amino acids. Germline lookup yields CDR1 KGHSH and CDR2 LQKENI. Trimming took off 3 bases at V and 0 bases at J, with 8 bases between the two ends. The DNA for the CDR3 is TGTGCCAGCTCACCGCGGGAAATGAACACTGAAGCTTTCTTT. It is translated as CASSPREMNTEAFF.

The chain links TRBV3-1 (or the pseudogene TRBV3-2) to TRBJ2-7; D is uncertain. Germline CDR1 reads LGHDT; CDR2 reads YNNKEL (reference sequence). CDR3 length: 15 amino acids. V lost 4 bases and J 3 bases, leaving 16 bases between the germline ends. This CDR3 is CASSPTATDIYEQYF. CDR3 DNA: TGTGCCAGCAGCCCGACGGCCACCGACATCTACGAGCAGTACTTC.

The J gene is TRBJ1-3, the V gene TRBV6-1; D is unclear. Germline CDR1 and CDR2: MNHNS and SASEGT. The CDR3 is made up of 14 amino acids. V gave up 2 bases and J gave up 0 bases, with 5 bases separating them. CDR3 in amino acids: CASSEQFSGNTIYF. In DNA form, the CDR3 reads TGTGCCAGCAGTGAACAGTTCTCTGGAAACACCATATATTTT.

The V gene is TRBV18, the J gene TRBJ2-7; 8 bases are shared with TRBD2. The CDR3 runs to 15 residues. Germline CDR1 KGHSH, CDR2 LQKENI. Trimming cost V 4 bases and J 0 bases; bases outside gene matches: 5. CDR3 DNA sequence: TGTGCCAGCTCACTCTCGGCGGGAGGCTCCTACGAGCAGTACTTC. The encoded protein is CASSLSAGGSYEQYF. The whole variable domain, filled in from reference TRBV18 and TRBJ2-7, reads NAGVMQNPRHLVRRRGQEARLRCSPMKGHSHVYWYRQLPEEGLKFMVYLQKENIIDESGMPKERFSAEFPKEGPSILRIQQVVRGDSAAYFCASSLSAGGSYEQYFGPGTRLTVT.

In DNA, the CDR3 is TGTGCCAGTAGTCCGCAGACAGGGCTATATGGCTACACCTTC. Protein product: CASSPQTGLYGYTF. This chain uses TRBV19 with TRBJ1-2, with 7 bases matching TRBD1. The CDR3 is 14 amino acids. Trimming cost V 5 bases and J 5 bases; bases outside gene matches: 8. Germline loops: CDR1 LNHDA, CDR2 SQIVND (reference sequence).

This chain joins TRBV7-8 and TRBJ2-7; possible D gene TRBD2, 6 bases. Trimming pared 5 bases from V and 3 bases from J, leaving 14 bases between. This CDR3 contains 14 residues. From germline, CDR1 is SGHVS and CDR2 FQNEAQ. CDR3 bases: TGTGCCAGCAGCGCTTCGGGACTGATCTACGAGCAGTACTTC. Its translation is CASSASGLIYEQYF.

The chain recombines TRBV11-3 with TRBJ2-1; TRBD2 is a possible D gene (6 bases). The CDR3 length is 16 residues. V shed 4 bases and J shed 8 bases, with 21 bases lying between them. Per germline, CDR1 SGHNT and CDR2 YENEEA. DNA of the CDR3: TGTGCCAGCAGCTCCGACGTTCGGAGGTCGGGGGATGAGCAGTTCTTC. This translates into CASSSDVRRSGDEQFF.

This clone was seen a single time. The chain employs TRBV30 and TRBJ2-1; 13 nucleotides agree with TRBD2. CDR1 and CDR2 (germline): GTSNPN, SVGIG (reference sequence). The CDR3 is made up of 15 amino acids. Losses at the gene ends were 3 bases for V and 8 bases for J; bases not matched to a gene: 7. The CDR3 DNA reads as TGTGCCTGGAGCCAGGGGACTAGCGGGACCGATGAGCAGTTCTTC. Its translation is CAWSQGTSGTDEQFF.

The chain has TRBV10-2 and TRBJ1-5, with a possible D match to TRBD1 (5 bases). This CDR3 spans 15 amino acids. Germline CDR1 reads WSHSY; CDR2 reads SAAADI. Trimming removed 4 bases from V and 2 bases from J, with 12 bases in between. CDR3 amino acids: CASSGQGGGNQPQHF. The CDR3 DNA follows: TGCGCCAGCAGTGGGCAGGGCGGAGGCAATCAGCCCCAGCATTTT.

J is TRBJ1-4 and V is TRBV29-1; D may be TRBD1 (5 bases). The CDR3 totals 16 residues. The ends were cut back, 1 base at V and 0 bases at J, with 12 bases in the middle. Per the germline V gene, CDR1 is SQVTM and CDR2 is ANQGSEA. The CDR3, as DNA: TGCAGCGTTGAAGGGGAAGGGGTTGCAACTAATGAAAAACTGTTTTTT. It is translated as CSVEGEGVATNEKLFF.

The chain joins TRBV10-1 to TRBJ2-1; TRBD2 aligns across 12 bases. V gave up 5 bases and J gave up 10 bases; unmatched junction bases: 6. The CDR3 contains 14 residues. Germline CDR1 and CDR2: WNHNN and SYGVQD (reference sequence). The CDR3 spells CASSSTSGGAEQFF. In DNA, the CDR3 is TGCGCCAGCAGTTCGACTAGCGGGGGAGCGGAGCAGTTCTTC.

The J gene is TRBJ2-5, the V gene TRBV20-1, with TRBD2 matching 9 bases. Germline CDR1 reads DFQATT; CDR2 reads SNEGSKA (reference sequence). V shed 6 bases, J shed 2 bases, and the junction held 7 bases outside the gene matches. The CDR3 has 14 residues. The CDR3 region is CSASSGGPQETQYF. CDR3 DNA sequence: TGCAGTGCCAGTAGCGGGGGCCCGCAAGAGACCCAGTACTTC.

In this sample, this clone turned up a few times. The chain uses TRBV12-2 and TRBJ2-1; the table's D call, TRBD2, has no DNA check behind it. TRBV12-2 constitutes a pseudogene. CDR3 size: 16 residues. The CDR3 reads CASRLDRLAGVPEQFF. CDR3 DNA: TGTGCAAGTCGCTTAGACCGACTAGCGGGGGTCCCTGAGCAGTTCTTC.

The table lists this clone with a few counts. The rearrangement links TRBV7-9 to TRBJ1-2, with 9 bases identical to TRBD1. The CDR3 extends over 16 amino acids. Germline CDR1 SEHNR, CDR2 FQNEAQ (reference sequence). V was pared by 5 bases and J by 6 bases, with 13 bases of the junction left unmatched. The CDR3 reads CASSPEVQGARDGYTF. The CDR3 DNA follows: TGTGCCAGCAGCCCAGAGGTACAGGGGGCACGAGATGGCTACACCTTC.

The chain couples TRBV6-1 to TRBJ1-2, with TRBD1 matching over 8 bases. The CDR3 consists of 15 residues. With 2 bases clipped from V and 4 bases from J, the junction kept 6 bases outside the gene matches. Germline-derived CDR1 and CDR2 are MNHNS and SASEGT. CDR3 sequence (DNA): TGTGCCAGCAGTGAAAAAAACGGACAGGGCTATGGCTACACCTTC. It translates to CASSEKNGQGYGYTF.

The chain has TRBV9 and TRBJ2-2; TRBD2 matches 7 bases. The CDR3 is 16 residues long. Germline CDR1 is SGDLS and CDR2 is YYNGEE. With V trimmed by 5 bases and J by 3 bases, 10 bases remained unmatched. CDR3 in amino acids: CASRRRGSGDTGELFF. For the CDR3, the DNA is TGTGCCAGCAGGAGGCGGGGGAGCGGGGACACCGGGGAGCTGTTTTTT.

V usage is TRBV5-1 and J usage is TRBJ2-4; possibly TRBD2 for D (6 bases). The V end was cut by 2 bases, the J end by 1 base, with 10 bases between. Germline lookup yields CDR1 SGHRS and CDR2 YFSETQ. The CDR3 extends over 15 amino acids. DNA for the CDR3: TGCGCCAGCAGCTTAACGGGAGTTGCCAAAAACATTCAGTACTTC. The encoded protein is CASSLTGVAKNIQYF.